Detailed here is one TCR beta chain. The target antigen is unknown. This sample was taken from a study of shared clonotypes between healthy human individuals. Study details: Every donor yielded three CD4 naive, three CD4 memory, two CD8 naive and one CD8 memory plate.

Findings and caveats of the study: Rarefaction analysis demonstrated incomplete sorted-subset sequencing notwithstanding large depth. Only blood was sampled, and tissue TCR repertoires likely differ from blood ones.

The donors were adults (healthy and HIV-negative) with no recent acute infections or vaccinations. The repertoire was sequenced with immunoSEQ multiplex PCR; TCRdb's copy has only in-frame clones and lacks some. The sample contains 850,000 to 1,100,000 clones, 60% to 80% of which appear only once. The CDR3 totals 15 residues. Germline-derived CDR1 and CDR2 are KGHSH and LQKENI. Trimming removed 4 bases at V and 8 bases at J, with 18 bases between. Sequenced sample: memory CD4+ T cells from PBMCs. Subset reported: CD45RA-negative fraction. V and J are TRBV18 and TRBJ2-1, with D possibly matching TRBD2 (6 bases). The clonotype comes from a man aged 18 to 29 in good health. Some clones in this sample may be carry-over from other donors' samples. This chain's CDR3 is CASSLRLVRRDEQFF. As DNA, the CDR3 is TGTGCCAGCTCACTTCGACTAGTACGCCGGGATGAGCAGTTCTTC.